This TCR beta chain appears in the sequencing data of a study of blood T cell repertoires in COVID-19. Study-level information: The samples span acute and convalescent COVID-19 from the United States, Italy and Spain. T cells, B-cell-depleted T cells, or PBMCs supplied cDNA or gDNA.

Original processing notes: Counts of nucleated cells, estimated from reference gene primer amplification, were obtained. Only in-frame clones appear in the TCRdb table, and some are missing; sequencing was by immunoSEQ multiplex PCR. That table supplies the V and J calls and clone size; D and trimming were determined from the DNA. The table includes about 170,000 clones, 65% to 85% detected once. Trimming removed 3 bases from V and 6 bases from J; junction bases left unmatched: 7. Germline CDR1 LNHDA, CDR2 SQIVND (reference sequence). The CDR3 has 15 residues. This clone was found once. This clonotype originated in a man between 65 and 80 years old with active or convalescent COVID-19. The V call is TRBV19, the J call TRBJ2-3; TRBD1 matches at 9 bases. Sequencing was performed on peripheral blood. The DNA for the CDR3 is TGTGCCAGTAGTATGAGAGGGACAGGGTTGGATACGCAGTATTTT. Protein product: CASSMRGTGLDTQYF. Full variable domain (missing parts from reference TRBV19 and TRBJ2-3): DGGITQSPKYLFRKEGQNVTLSCEQNLNHDAMYWYRQDPGQGLRLIYYSQIVNDFQKGDIAEGYSVSREKKESFPLTVTSAQKNPTAFYLCASSMRGTGLDTQYFGPGTRLTVL.